A selection of T cell receptor beta chains follows, all from one sample in a study of cytomegalovirus exposure and HLA in healthy donors. Profiled with immunoSEQ multiplex PCR; TCRdb holds only in-frame clones, not every one. The repertoire holds 130,000 or so clones, with roughly 70% as singletons. The sample comprised PBMCs. These receptors all stem from a man in his forties in good health and CMV-seropositive. Each CDR3 is given with its conserved first and last residue. The D gene is left open where the match is weak. Size tells how often a clone was seen (once, few, many) or the class of an expanded clone, and some rows leave it out.

TRBJ1-2,.,.,TRBV28,14,TGTGCCAGCAGAACTGGGGGGGCGAACTATGGCTACACCTTC,CASRTGGANYGYTF
TRBJ2-3,TRBD2,.,TRBV5-5,17,TGTGCCAGCAGCCCGGTGACTAGCGGGAGGCCCACAGATACGCAGTATTTT,CASSPVTSGRPTDTQYF
TRBJ2-7,TRBD1,.,TRBV5-6,14,TGTGCCAGCAGTTCTCCAGGGGGCTCCTACGAGCAGTACTTC,CASSSPGGSYEQYF
TRBJ1-6,.,.,TRBV7-9,15,TGTGCCAGCAGGATCGACAGGTCTTATAATTCACCCCTCCACTTT,CASRIDRSYNSPLHF
TRBJ2-7,TRBD1,.,TRBV7-2,15,TGTGCCAGCAGCTCCAGTGGGGACAGCCTCTACGAGCAGTACTTC,CASSSSGDSLYEQYF
TRBJ2-3,TRBD2,.,TRBV14,15,TGTGCCAGCAGCCTCCAGCGGGGAAGGACAGATACGCAGTATTTT,CASSLQRGRTDTQYF
TRBJ1-2,.,.,TRBV6-5,15,TGTGCCAGCAGTTACGCACCGCAGGGCACTTATGGCTACACCTTC,CASSYAPQGTYGYTF
TRBJ2-1,TRBD2,.,TRBV7-2,14,TGTGCCAGCAGCCCGGGAGGGGGGGGCGGTGAGCAGTTCTTC,CASSPGGGGGEQFF
TRBJ1-1,.,.,TRBV20-1,11,TGCAGTGCTACAGGGCCGACTGAAGCTTTCTTT,CSATGPTEAFF
TRBJ2-7,TRBD1,.,TRBV5-5,14,TGTGCCAGCAGAACCGGGACAGGTCCCTACGAGCAGTACTTC,CASRTGTGPYEQYF
TRBJ2-1,TRBD2,.,TRBV7-6,15,TGTGCCAGCAGCTTAACGGGGGGATACTACAATGAGCAGTTCTTC,CASSLTGGYYNEQFF
TRBJ2-7,TRBD1,.,TRBV7-2,14,TGTGCCAGCAGCCCCGGGGCAGGGGGCTACGAGCAGTACTTC,CASSPGAGGYEQYF
TRBJ2-1,.,.,TRBV10-3,15,TGTGCCATCCGAATAACGGCGGGAAACTACAATGAGCAGTTCTTC,CAIRITAGNYNEQFF
TRBJ2-1,TRBD2,.,TRBV4-2,15,TGTGCCAGCAGCCTTACTAGCGACTCCTACAATGAGCAGTTCTTC,CASSLTSDSYNEQFF
TRBJ2-7,.,.,TRBV19,15,TGTGCCAGTAGTATCACGAATGGCGGGACCTACGAGCAGTACTTC,CASSITNGGTYEQYF
TRBJ2-5,TRBD1,few,TRBV15,15,TGTGCCACCAGCAGGACAGGGGGCAGGAGGGAGACCCAGTACTTC,CATSRTGGRRETQYF
TRBJ2-1,TRBD2,once,TRBV19,16,TGTGCCAGTAGTAAGCCCGCGGGGGGGCCTCACAATGAGCAGTTCTTC,CASSKPAGGPHNEQFF
TRBJ2-1,.,.,TRBV7-2,13,TGTGCCAGCAGCTTAAATCCTGCGGCTGAGCAGTTCTTC,CASSLNPAAEQFF
TRBJ1-1,.,.,TRBV4-2,15,TGTGCCAGCAGCCAAGAGGGGGCAGGTACCACTGAAGCTTTCTTT,CASSQEGAGTTEAFF
TRBJ1-1,TRBD1,.,TRBV30,16,TGTGCCTGGAGTGTCCTCGAACAGGGGACGGGCACTGAAGCTTTCTTT,CAWSVLEQGTGTEAFF